This T cell receptor (beta chain) was identified in a study of blood T cell repertoires in COVID-19. About the study: Some COVID-19 samples were acute and others convalescent; all came from the United States, Italy and Spain. T cells, B-cell-depleted T cells, or PBMCs supplied cDNA or gDNA.

Under the authors' procedure: For nucleated cells, counts were estimated from reference gene primer amplification. Here immunoSEQ multiplex PCR was the method, and the copy in TCRdb shows in-frame clones only, minus some. V, J and clone size derive from that table, while D and trimming were established from the DNA sequence. The repertoire holds about 260,000 clones, with about 85% as singletons. V was shortened by 2 bases and J by 8 bases, with 12 bases between the two germline ends. The V gene's germline CDR1 is MDHEN and CDR2 SYDVKM. The CDR3 is 13 residues long. The sample was peripheral blood. The TCR originated in a man aged 18 to 29 with active or convalescent COVID-19. The gene calls are TRBV28 and TRBJ1-2; D perhaps matches TRBD1 (6 bases). The CDR3 nucleotides are TGTGCCAGCAGTTTAACAGGGCTAGGAGGCTACACCTTC. Translated: CASSLTGLGGYTF.